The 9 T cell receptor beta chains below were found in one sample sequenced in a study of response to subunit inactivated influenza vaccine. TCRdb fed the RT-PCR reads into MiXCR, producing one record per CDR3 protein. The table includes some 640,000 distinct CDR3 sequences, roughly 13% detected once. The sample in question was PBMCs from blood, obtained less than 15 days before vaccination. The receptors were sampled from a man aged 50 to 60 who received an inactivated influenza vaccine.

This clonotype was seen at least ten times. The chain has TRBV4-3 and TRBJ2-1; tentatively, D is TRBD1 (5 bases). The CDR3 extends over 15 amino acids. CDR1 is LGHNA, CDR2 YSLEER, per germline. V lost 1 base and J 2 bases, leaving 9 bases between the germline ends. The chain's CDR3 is CASSQAVGPYNEQFF. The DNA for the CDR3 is TGCGCCAGCAGCCAAGCAGTGGGGCCCTACAATGAGCAGTTCTTC.

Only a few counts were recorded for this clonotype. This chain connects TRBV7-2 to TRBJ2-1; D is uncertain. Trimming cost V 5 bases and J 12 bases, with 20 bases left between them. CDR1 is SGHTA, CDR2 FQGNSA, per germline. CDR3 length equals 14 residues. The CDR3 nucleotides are TGTGCCAGCAGCCGGACCGTAGGGTACCTAGGGCAGTTCTTC. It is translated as CASSRTVGYLGQFF.

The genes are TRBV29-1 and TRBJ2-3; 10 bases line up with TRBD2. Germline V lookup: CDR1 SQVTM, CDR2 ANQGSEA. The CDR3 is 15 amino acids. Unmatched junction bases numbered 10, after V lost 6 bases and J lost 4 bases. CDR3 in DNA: TGCAGCGTCCTGTGGGAACTAGCGGGGCCAGATACGCAGTATTTT. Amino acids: CSVLWELAGPDTQYF.

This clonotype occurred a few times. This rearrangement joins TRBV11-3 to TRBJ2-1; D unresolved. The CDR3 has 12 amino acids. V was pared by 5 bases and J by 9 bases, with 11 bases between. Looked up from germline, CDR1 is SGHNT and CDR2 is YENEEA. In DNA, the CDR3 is TGTGCCAGCAGCCGAGGCGGTGGTGAGCAGTTCTTC. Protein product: CASSRGGGEQFF.

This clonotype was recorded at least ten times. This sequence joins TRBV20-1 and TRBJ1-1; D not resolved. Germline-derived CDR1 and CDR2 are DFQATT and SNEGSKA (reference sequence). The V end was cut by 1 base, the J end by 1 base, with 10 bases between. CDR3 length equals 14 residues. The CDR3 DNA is TGCAGTGCTAGAGCTTGGGCAGAGAACACTGAAGCTTTCTTT. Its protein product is CSARAWAENTEAFF.

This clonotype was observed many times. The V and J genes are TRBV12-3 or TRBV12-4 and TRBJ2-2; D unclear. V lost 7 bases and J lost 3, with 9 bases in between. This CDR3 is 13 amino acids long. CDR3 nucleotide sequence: TGTGCCAGCACCGTAGGGTACACCGGGGAGCTGTTTTTT. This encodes CASTVGYTGELFF.

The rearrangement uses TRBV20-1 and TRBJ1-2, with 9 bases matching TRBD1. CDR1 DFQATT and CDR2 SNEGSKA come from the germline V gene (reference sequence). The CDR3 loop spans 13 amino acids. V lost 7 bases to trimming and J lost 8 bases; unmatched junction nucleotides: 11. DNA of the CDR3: TGCAGTGGAGCCATACAGGGGGCGCGCGGCTACACCTTC. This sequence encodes CSGAIQGARGYTF.

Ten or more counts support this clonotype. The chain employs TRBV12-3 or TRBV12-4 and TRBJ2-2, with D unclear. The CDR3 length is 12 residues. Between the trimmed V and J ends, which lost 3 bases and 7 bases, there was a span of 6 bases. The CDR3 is CASSFALGELFF. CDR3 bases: TGTGCCAGCAGTTTCGCCCTCGGGGAGCTGTTTTTT.

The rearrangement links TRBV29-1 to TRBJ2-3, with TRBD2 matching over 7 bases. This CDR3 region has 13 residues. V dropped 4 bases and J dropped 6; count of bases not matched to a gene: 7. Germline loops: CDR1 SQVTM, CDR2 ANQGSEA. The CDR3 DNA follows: TGCAGCGTTGGTCTAGCGGTGGGGGATACGCAGTATTTT. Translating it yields CSVGLAVGDTQYF.